Listed below are T cell receptor beta chains from one sample, sequenced in a study of blood T cells in healthy people across ages. One entry per CDR3 protein, called by TCRdb with MiXCR from the 5' RACE reads. The data show hundreds of thousands of distinct CDR3 sequences, 27% seen once. Specimen: blood. All receptors come from a woman aged 70-85 years in good health. Both conserved end residues are part of each CDR3. D genes are given only for firm matches. Only some rows state a clone size, as once, few, many or a class for expanded clones.

>TRBV5-1|TRBJ2-6|few|NA
CASSLYRGQSGANVLTF
TGCGCCAGCAGCTTGTACCGCGGACAGTCTGGGGCCAACGTCCTGACTTTC
>TRBV20-1|TRBJ1-1|few|TRBD1
CSAKNPRTGKGTEAFF
TGCAGTGCCAAAAATCCTAGGACAGGGAAAGGCACTGAAGCTTTCTTT
>TRBV24-1|TRBJ1-2|few|NA
CATSDSQRTGVGRYTF
TGTGCCACCAGTGATTCCCAGCGAACAGGCGTGGGGCGCTACACCTTC
>TRBV29-1|TRBJ1-3|NA|TRBD1
CSVVGDRDGGNTIYF
TGCAGCGTTGTCGGAGACAGGGATGGGGGAAACACCATATATTTT
>TRBV12-3/TRBV12-4|TRBJ2-5|many|TRBD2
CASSSPGVLAAQETQYF
TGTGCCAGCAGTTCCCCTGGGGTACTAGCGGCCCAAGAGACCCAGTACTTC
>TRBV9|TRBJ2-5|few|TRBD2
CASSAGTSGETQYF
TGTGCCAGCAGCGCCGGGACTAGCGGGGAGACCCAGTACTTC
>TRBV12-3/TRBV12-4|TRBJ2-1|few|NA
CASRKGGYNEQFF
TGTGCCAGCAGGAAGGGGGGATACAATGAGCAGTTCTTC
>TRBV7-2|TRBJ2-7|NA|NA
CASSLTCEQYF
TGTGCCAGCAGCTTGACGTGCGAGCAGTACTTC
>TRBV18|TRBJ2-3|few|NA
CASSPQRVSTDTQYF
TGTGCCAGCTCACCTCAGCGGGTTAGCACAGATACGCAGTATTTT
>TRBV20-1|TRBJ1-6|NA|NA
CSAPDLGLGNSPLHF
TGCAGTGCGCCTGATTTGGGATTGGGCAATTCACCCCTCCACTTT
>TRBV28|TRBJ2-5|few|NA
CATTLTGLLETQYF
TGTGCCACCACGCTCACAGGGCTCCTAGAGACCCAGTACTTC
>TRBV20-1|TRBJ2-1|few|NA
CSAHRAGSYNEQFF
TGCAGTGCACACAGGGCGGGCTCCTACAATGAGCAGTTCTTC
>TRBV28|TRBJ1-5|many|NA
CAGGGARRNQPQHF
TGTGCCGGCGGCGGGGCAAGGAGGAATCAGCCCCAGCATTTT
>TRBV25-1|TRBJ2-2|few|TRBD1
CASSSNRGDTGELFF
TGTGCCAGCAGTAGCAACAGGGGGGACACCGGGGAGCTGTTTTTT
>TRBV4-1|TRBJ2-1|NA|TRBD1
CASSPRQGGFEQFF
TGCGCCAGCAGCCCTCGACAGGGGGGCTTTGAGCAGTTCTTC
>TRBV7-2|TRBJ1-2|few|TRBD1
CASSLAGQTHGYTF
TGTGCCAGCAGCTTAGCGGGACAGACGCATGGCTACACCTTC
>TRBV20-1|TRBJ2-7|NA|NA
CSAETASSYEQYF
TGCAGTGCTGAGACAGCCAGCTCCTACGAGCAGTACTTC
>TRBV20-1|TRBJ2-1|NA|TRBD2
CSARASGRLYNEQFF
TGCAGTGCTCGGGCTAGCGGGAGGCTCTACAATGAGCAGTTCTTC